The 20 T cell receptor beta chains presented below share a single source sample, sequenced in a study of blood T cell repertoires in COVID-19. Profiled with immunoSEQ multiplex PCR; TCRdb holds only in-frame clones, not every one. Of more than 90,000 clones detected, roughly 79% appear once; the ten largest clones hold approximately 9.3%. Sequences were obtained from peripheral blood. The receptors were sampled from a woman older than 75 with acute or convalescent COVID-19.

The chain is built from TRBV21-1 and TRBJ1-6; the listed D gene, TRBD1, was not tested against the DNA. TRBV21-1 is labeled a pseudogene. The CDR3 sequence is 17 residues long. The CDR3 nucleotides are TGTGCCAGCAGCGCCATAAATCAGGGACAGCATAATTCACCCCTCCACTTT. Translation: CASSAINQGQHNSPLHF.

The V and J genes are TRBV5-4 and TRBJ1-2; D not certain. Per germline, CDR1 SGHNT and CDR2 YYREEE (reference sequence). The CDR3 runs 13 residues. V shed 2 bases and J shed 6 bases, with 11 bases lying between them. The DNA of the CDR3 is TGTGCCAGCAGCTTAACAGAGCTACATGGCTACACCTTC. It translates to CASSLTELHGYTF.

The chain uses TRBV21-1 and TRBJ1-1; no check of the table's D call, TRBD1, against the DNA was made. TRBV21-1 is a pseudogene segment. CDR3 length: 16 residues. CDR3 protein: CASSNGETVLNTEAFF. DNA of the CDR3: TGTGCCAGCAGCAATGGTGAGACAGTCTTAAACACTGAAGCTTTCTTT.

This clone was seen more than once but under ten times. The rearrangement uses TRBV3-1 (or the pseudogene TRBV3-2) and TRBJ2-3, with 8 nucleotides matching TRBD2. V gave up 4 bases and J gave up 3 bases; unmatched junction bases: 12. Germline CDR1 and CDR2: LGHDT and YNNKEL (reference sequence). This CDR3 region has 17 residues. The CDR3 DNA is TGTGCCAGCAGCCGGGCGGGGAGCGGGAGAAGGACAGATACGCAGTATTTT. Translation gives CASSRAGSGRRTDTQYF.

The chain joins TRBV19 to TRBJ2-1; 14 bases are a match to TRBD2. CDR3 length: 16 residues. J was trimmed by 5 bases and V by 6 bases; bases with no gene match: 6. Germline CDR1 reads LNHDA; CDR2 reads SQIVND (reference sequence). DNA for the CDR3: TGTGCCAGTAGCCAAGGACTAGCGGGAGGAAACAATGAGCAGTTCTTC. Residues: CASSQGLAGGNNEQFF.

This rearrangement joins TRBV27 to TRBJ1-2, with 7 bases that match TRBD1. Germline values: CDR1 MNHEY, CDR2 SMNVEV (reference sequence). V lost 5 bases, J lost 2 bases, and 5 bases stayed unmatched. The CDR3 is made up of 14 amino acids. The chain's CDR3 is CASSPTTGNYGYTF. In DNA, the CDR3 is TGTGCCAGCAGTCCGACGACAGGGAACTATGGCTACACCTTC.

This sequence joins TRBV2 and TRBJ1-1; a weak D match, TRBD1 (6 bases). The germline gives CDR1 SNHLY, CDR2 FYNNEI. V lost 5 bases, J lost 10 bases, and 11 bases lay in between. This CDR3 has 11 residues. The CDR3 DNA reads TGTGCCAGCAGTACTACAGGGTTAGCTTTCTTT. Amino acids: CASSTTGLAFF.

The chain couples TRBV7-2 to TRBJ1-1, with a possible D match to TRBD1 (5 bases). V lost 5 bases to trimming and J lost 0 bases, with 13 bases between them. The CDR3 spans 15 residues. Germline CDR1 is SGHTA and CDR2 is FQGNSA. The CDR3 DNA is TGTGCCAGCAGCCAGGGTTCTCTCATGAACACTGAAGCTTTCTTT. Translating gives CASSQGSLMNTEAFF.

The CDR3: CAISEQTGEVNTDTQYF. The CDR3 DNA reads TGTGCCATCAGTGAGCAGACTGGGGAGGTGAACACAGATACGCAGTATTTT. The rearrangement uses TRBV10-3 and TRBJ2-3, with D tentatively TRBD2 (6 bases). Germline CDR1 reads ENHRY; CDR2 reads SYGVKD. The length of the CDR3 is 17 residues. V was clipped by 2 bases and J by 2 bases, with 17 bases between them.

This clone was seen more than once but under ten times. This rearrangement joins TRBV27 to TRBJ1-5, with 10 bases matching TRBD1. J lost 9 bases, V lost 6 bases, and 11 bases had no gene match. CDR3 length: 15 amino acids. In germline, CDR1 is MNHEY, CDR2 SMNVEV (reference sequence). The chain's CDR3 is CASRSGTGAGRPQHF. In DNA, the CDR3 is TGTGCCAGCAGGAGCGGGACAGGGGCCGGGAGGCCCCAGCATTTT.

The J gene is TRBJ2-3, the V gene TRBV6-5; no definite D call. CDR1 is MNHEY, CDR2 SVGAGI, per germline. CDR3 length: 12 residues. V shed 0 bases and J shed 9 bases, with 7 bases lying between them. CDR3 in amino acids: CASSYSGETQYF. The CDR3 DNA sequence: TGTGCCAGCAGTTACTCGGGCGAAACGCAGTATTTT.

J is TRBJ1-6 and V is TRBV21-1; TRBD1 reflects the table's D call only, with no check against the DNA. TRBV21-1 is assigned pseudogene status. The CDR3 extends over 16 amino acids. CDR3 residues: CASSKLGQGEDSPLHF. The CDR3 bases are TGTGCCAGCAGCAAGCTGGGACAGGGGGAGGATTCACCCCTCCACTTT.

The CDR3 bases are TGTGCCAGCAGTGTCGTCGGACTAGCGAGTTCCAATGAGCAGTTCTTC. Protein sequence: CASSVVGLASSNEQFF. The gene calls are TRBV6-4 and TRBJ2-1; 9 nucleotides line up with TRBD2. The CDR3 has 16 residues. With 4 bases clipped from V and 6 bases from J, the junction kept 10 bases outside the gene matches. Germline CDR1 reads MRHNA; CDR2 reads SNTAGT.

As regards this clone: The sample carries other DNA sequences with the same CDR3. The CDR3 bases are TGTGCCAGCAGTAGGGGGAACACCATATATTTT. This encodes CASSRGNTIYF. The chain is built from TRBV12-3 or TRBV12-4 and TRBJ1-3, with D possibly TRBD1 on 6 matching bases. This CDR3 contains 11 residues. Trimming cost V 5 bases and J 7 bases, with 6 bases left between them.

The genes are TRBV6-5 and TRBJ2-7; 9 nucleotides line up with TRBD1. V dropped 0 bases and J dropped 3; count of bases not matched to a gene: 3. The V gene's germline CDR1 is MNHEY and CDR2 SVGAGI. The CDR3 is 15 residues long. This CDR3 is CASSYSGTGIYEQYF. The CDR3 bases are TGTGCCAGCAGTTACTCTGGGACAGGGATCTACGAGCAGTACTTC.

The CDR3 DNA sequence: TGCAGTGCTAGTAAAGCAGGGGGCGCCGGGGAGACCCAGTACTTC. This codes for CSASKAGGAGETQYF. The chain has TRBV20-1 and TRBJ2-5, with TRBD1 matching over 8 bases. Per germline, CDR1 DFQATT and CDR2 SNEGSKA (reference sequence). This CDR3 region has 15 residues. The V segment lost 3 bases and the J segment 5 bases; nucleotides outside the gene matches: 11.

The chain combines TRBV7-6 with TRBJ2-3, with a possible D match to TRBD2 (6 bases). CDR1 is SGHVS and CDR2 is FNYEAQ in the germline V gene. Trimming cost V 1 base and J 4 bases, with 9 bases left between them. CDR3 length: 14 amino acids. CDR3 region: CASSLDGGADTQYF. As DNA, the CDR3 is TGTGCCAGCAGCTTAGACGGGGGTGCAGATACGCAGTATTTT.

This chain links TRBV27 with TRBJ2-3; D might be TRBD1 (5 bases). CDR3 length: 11 residues. Trimming shortened V by 2 bases and J by 10 bases, and 7 bases separated the two germline ends. The germline CDR1 and CDR2 sequences are MNHEY and SMNVEV (reference sequence). In DNA, the CDR3 is TGTGCCAGCAGTTTACAGGGTTCGCAGTATTTT. Translated: CASSLQGSQYF.

This clone showed up just a few times. The chain employs TRBV11-2 and TRBJ2-7; TRBD2 agrees at 13 bases. Losses at the gene ends were 5 bases for V and 0 bases for J; bases not matched to a gene: 1. Germline-derived CDR1 and CDR2 are SGHAT and FQNNGV. This CDR3 contains 15 residues. The CDR3 DNA sequence: TGTGCCAGCAGCCGGACTAGCGGGAGCTCCTACGAGCAGTACTTC. Encoded protein: CASSRTSGSSYEQYF.

CDR3 amino acids: CASSPQGVGSYEQYF. The DNA of the CDR3 is TGTGCCAGCTCACCTCAGGGGGTCGGTTCCTACGAGCAGTACTTC. V usage is TRBV18 and J usage is TRBJ2-7; 7 bases are a match to TRBD1. Trimming removed 3 bases from V and 1 base from J; junction bases left unmatched: 6. Germline lookup yields CDR1 KGHSH and CDR2 LQKENI. This CDR3 contains 15 residues.